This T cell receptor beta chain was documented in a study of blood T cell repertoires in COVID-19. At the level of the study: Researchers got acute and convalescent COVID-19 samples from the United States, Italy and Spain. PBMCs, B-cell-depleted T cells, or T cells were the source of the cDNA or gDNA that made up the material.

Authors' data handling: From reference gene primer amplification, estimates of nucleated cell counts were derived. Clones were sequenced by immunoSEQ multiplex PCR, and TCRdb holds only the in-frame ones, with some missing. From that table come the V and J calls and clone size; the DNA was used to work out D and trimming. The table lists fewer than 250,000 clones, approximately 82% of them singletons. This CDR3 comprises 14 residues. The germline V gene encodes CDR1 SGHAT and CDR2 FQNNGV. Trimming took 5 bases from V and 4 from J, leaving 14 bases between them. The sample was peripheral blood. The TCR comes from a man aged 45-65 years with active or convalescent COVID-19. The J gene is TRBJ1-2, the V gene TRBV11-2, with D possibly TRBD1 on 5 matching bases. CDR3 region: CASSPVGGFYGYTF. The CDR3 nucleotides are TGTGCCAGCAGCCCGGTGGGGGGGTTCTATGGCTACACCTTC. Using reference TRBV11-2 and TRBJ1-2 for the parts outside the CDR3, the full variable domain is EAGVAQSPRYKIIEKRQSVAFWCNPISGHATLYWYQQILGQGPKLLIQFQNNGVVDDSQLPKDRFSAERLKGVDSTLKIQPAKLEDSAVYLCASSPVGGFYGYTFGSGTRLTVV.